Reported below is one T cell receptor (beta chain). The antigen is unknown. CDR1 and CDR2 from the germline V gene are MDHEN and SYDVKM. The trim removed 3 bases at V and 5 bases at J, leaving 6 bases unmatched. The CDR3 length is 14 residues. These data are taken from a study of regulatory dendritic cells for organ transplantation. The wider study: Regulatory dendritic cells came from monocytes given vitamin D3 and IL-10. LPS was added to dendritic cell cultures on day 6.

Generated by immunoSEQ multiplex PCR, the TCRdb table keeps only in-frame clones and is missing some. The data contain over 20,000 clones, approximately 85% of them singletons. CFSE-labeled sorted T cells met regulatory or mature dendritic cells for more than four days. CD4+ or CD8+ T cells were sorted as naive CD45RA+ or memory CD45RO+. V usage is TRBV28 and J usage is TRBJ1-1, with 7 bases matching TRBD1. The clonotype comes from a human donor in good health. Sequencing was performed on naive CD4+ T cells from blood cultured with regulatory dendritic cells. Subset of the sample: CD45RA+ naive T cells. The CDR3 region has the DNA TGTGCCAGCAGTTTGACAGGGAGAATAACTGAAGCTTTCTTT. Translation gives CASSLTGRITEAFF.